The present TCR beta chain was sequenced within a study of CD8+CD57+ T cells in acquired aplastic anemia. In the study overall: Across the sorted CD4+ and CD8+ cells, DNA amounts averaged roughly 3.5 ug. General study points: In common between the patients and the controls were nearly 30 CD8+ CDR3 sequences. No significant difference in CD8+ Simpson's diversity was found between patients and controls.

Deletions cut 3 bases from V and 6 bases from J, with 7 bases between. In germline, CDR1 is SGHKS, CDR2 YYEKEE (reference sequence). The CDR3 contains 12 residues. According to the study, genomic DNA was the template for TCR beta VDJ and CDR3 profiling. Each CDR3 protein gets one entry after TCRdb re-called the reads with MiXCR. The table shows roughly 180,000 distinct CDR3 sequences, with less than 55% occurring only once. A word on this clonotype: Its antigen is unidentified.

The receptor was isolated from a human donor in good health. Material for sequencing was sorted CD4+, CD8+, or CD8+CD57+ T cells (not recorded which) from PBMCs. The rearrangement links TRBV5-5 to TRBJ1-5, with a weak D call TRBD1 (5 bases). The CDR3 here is CASSSGFQPQHF. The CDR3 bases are TGTGCCAGCAGCTCAGGGTTTCAGCCCCAGCATTTT.